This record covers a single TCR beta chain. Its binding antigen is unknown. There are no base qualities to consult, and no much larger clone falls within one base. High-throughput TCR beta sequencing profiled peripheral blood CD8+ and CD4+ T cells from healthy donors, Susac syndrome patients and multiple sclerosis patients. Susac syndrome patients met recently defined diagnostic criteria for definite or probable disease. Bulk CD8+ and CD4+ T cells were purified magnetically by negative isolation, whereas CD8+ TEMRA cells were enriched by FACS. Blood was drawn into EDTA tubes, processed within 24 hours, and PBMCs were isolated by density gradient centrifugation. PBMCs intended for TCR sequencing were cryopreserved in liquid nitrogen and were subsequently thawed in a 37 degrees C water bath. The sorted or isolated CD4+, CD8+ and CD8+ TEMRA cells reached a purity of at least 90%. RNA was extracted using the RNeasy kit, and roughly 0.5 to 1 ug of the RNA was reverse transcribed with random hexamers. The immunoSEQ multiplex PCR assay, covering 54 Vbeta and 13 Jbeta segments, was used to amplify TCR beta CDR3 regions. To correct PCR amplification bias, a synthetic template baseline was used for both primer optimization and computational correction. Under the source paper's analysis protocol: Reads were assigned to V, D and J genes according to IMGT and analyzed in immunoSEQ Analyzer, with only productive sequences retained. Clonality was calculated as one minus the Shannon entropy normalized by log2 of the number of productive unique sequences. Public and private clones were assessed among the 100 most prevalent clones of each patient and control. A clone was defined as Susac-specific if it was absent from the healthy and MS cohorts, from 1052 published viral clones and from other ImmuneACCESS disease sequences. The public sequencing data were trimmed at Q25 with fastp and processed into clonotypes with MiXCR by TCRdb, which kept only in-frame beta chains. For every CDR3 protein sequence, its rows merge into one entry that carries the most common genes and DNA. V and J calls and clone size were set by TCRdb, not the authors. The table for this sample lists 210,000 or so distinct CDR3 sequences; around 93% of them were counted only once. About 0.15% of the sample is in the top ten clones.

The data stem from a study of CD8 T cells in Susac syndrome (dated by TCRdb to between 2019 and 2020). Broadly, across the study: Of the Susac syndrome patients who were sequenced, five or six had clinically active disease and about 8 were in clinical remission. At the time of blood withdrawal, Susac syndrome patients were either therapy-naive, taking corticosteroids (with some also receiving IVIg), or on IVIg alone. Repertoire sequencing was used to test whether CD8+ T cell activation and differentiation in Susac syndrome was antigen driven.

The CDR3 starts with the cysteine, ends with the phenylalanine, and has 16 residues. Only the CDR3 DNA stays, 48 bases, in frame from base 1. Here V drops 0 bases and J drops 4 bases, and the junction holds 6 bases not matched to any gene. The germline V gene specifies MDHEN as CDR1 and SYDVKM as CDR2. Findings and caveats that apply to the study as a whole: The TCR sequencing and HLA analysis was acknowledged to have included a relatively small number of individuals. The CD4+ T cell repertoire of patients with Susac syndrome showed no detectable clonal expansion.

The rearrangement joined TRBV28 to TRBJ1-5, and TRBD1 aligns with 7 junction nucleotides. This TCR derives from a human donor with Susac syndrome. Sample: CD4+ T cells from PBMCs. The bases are TGTGCCAGCAGTTTATGGAGGGACAGTCTAAATCAGCCCCAGCATTTT. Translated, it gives CASSLWRDSLNQPQHF.